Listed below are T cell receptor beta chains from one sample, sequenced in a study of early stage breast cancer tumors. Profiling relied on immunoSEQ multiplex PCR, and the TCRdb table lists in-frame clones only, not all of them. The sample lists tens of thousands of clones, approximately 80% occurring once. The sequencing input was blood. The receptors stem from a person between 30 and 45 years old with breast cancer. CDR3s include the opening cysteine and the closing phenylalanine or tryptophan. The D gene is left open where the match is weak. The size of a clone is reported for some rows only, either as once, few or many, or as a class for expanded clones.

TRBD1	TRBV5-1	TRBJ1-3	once	TGCGCCAGCAGCCTGCAAACAGGGGGCAGAAACACCATATATTTT	CASSLQTGGRNTIYF
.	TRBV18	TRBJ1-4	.	TGTGCCAGCTCACCGAGAAGCCACAATGAAAAACTGTTTTTT	CASSPRSHNEKLFF
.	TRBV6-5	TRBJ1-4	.	TGTGCCAGCAGTTACCGGGCGGAACTAGGTGGTGAAAAACTGTTTTTT	CASSYRAELGGEKLFF
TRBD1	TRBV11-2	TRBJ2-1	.	TGTGCCAGCAGCCCTGGACAGGGAATAGATGAGCAGTTCTTC	CASSPGQGIDEQFF
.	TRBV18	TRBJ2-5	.	TGTGCCAGCTCACCACCGACACGGGAGACCCAGTACTTC	CASSPPTRETQYF
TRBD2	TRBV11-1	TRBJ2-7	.	TGTGCCAGCAGCCAGCTAGCGGGAGGACCCGAGTACTTC	CASSQLAGGPEYF
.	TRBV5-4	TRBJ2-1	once	TGTGCCAGCAGCTTGGCCCCTGGGATGGTCTACAATGAGCAGTTCTTC	CASSLAPGMVYNEQFF
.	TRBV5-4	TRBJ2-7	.	TGTGCCAGCAGCTCTACCGGGCCCATAACCTACGAGCAGTACTTC	CASSSTGPITYEQYF
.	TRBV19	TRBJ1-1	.	TGTGCCAGTAGTATAGAGAGGAACACTGAAGCTTTCTTT	CASSIERNTEAFF
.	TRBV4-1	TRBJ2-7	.	TGCGCCAGCAGCCAAGGCCGGGACCCCTACGAGCAGTACTTC	CASSQGRDPYEQYF
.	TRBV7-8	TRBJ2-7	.	TGTGCCAGCAGCCCCGGCCGGTTTATCGACGAGCAGTACTTC	CASSPGRFIDEQYF
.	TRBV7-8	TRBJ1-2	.	TGTGCCAGCAGCTTGTTCGGGGAGCCCGGAAACTATGGCTACACCTTC	CASSLFGEPGNYGYTF
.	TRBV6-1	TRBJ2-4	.	TGTGCCGGCTCCGAGGGAGGCATTCAGTACTTC	CAGSEGGIQYF
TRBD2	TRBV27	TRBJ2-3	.	TGTGCCAGCAGTTCATATAGCGGGAGGGCCCGAGATACGCAGTATTTT	CASSSYSGRARDTQYF
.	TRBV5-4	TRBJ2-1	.	TGTGCCAGCAGCTTGGACCCTGACCCATATTACAATGAGCAGTTCTTC	CASSLDPDPYYNEQFF
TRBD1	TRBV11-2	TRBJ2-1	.	TGTGCCAGCAGCTTAGCAGGGGACAGGGACTACAATGAGCAGTTCTTC	CASSLAGDRDYNEQFF
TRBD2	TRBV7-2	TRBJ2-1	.	TGTGCCAGCAGCTTAGCGGGAGGGCCCTACAATGAGCAGTTCTTC	CASSLAGGPYNEQFF
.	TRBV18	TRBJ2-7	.	TGTGCCAGCTCACAGGGGACGACTACCTACGAGCAGTACTTC	CASSQGTTTYEQYF
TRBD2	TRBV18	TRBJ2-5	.	TGTGCCAGCTCACCCCAAGGACTAAGCGGGGGAGAGACCCAGTACTTC	CASSPQGLSGGETQYF
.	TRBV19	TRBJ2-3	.	TGTGCCAGTAGTAAAGGGGATTCCGTTGAACCCTACACAGATACGCAGTATTTT	CASSKGDSVEPYTDTQYF
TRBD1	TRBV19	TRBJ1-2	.	TGTGCCAGTAGGGGGACAGGGGGCGTCCATGGCTACACCTTC	CASRGTGGVHGYTF
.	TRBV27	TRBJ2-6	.	TGTGCCAGCAGTTTACGTGCTGGGGCCAACGTCCTGACTTTC	CASSLRAGANVLTF
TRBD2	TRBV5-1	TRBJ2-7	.	TGCGCCAGCAGCTTGCCTAGCGGGGGAACCTACGAGCAGTACTTC	CASSLPSGGTYEQYF
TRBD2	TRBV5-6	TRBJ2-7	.	TGTGCCAGCAGCTTCCCTTCGGGAGGAAACTCCTACGAGCAGTACTTC	CASSFPSGGNSYEQYF
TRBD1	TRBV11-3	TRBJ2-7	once	TGTGCCAGCAGCTTTGACAGGGGGTACGAGCAGTACTTC	CASSFDRGYEQYF
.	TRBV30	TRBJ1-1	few	TGTGCCTGGGGATCGGACCGCAGGAGTGTTAACACTGAAGCTTTCTTT	CAWGSDRRSVNTEAFF
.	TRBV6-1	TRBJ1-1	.	TGTGCCAGCAGTGAAGTATCCAGGCGGAACACTGAAGCTTTCTTT	CASSEVSRRNTEAFF
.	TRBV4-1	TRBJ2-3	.	TGCGCCAGCAGCCGGCGGGGAACGGGAGTGGTAGATACGCAGTATTTT	CASSRRGTGVVDTQYF
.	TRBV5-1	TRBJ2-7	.	TGCGCCAGCAGCTTGGAAGGGTACCACTCCTACGAGCAGTACTTC	CASSLEGYHSYEQYF
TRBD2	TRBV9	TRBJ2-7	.	TGTGCCAGCAGCGTAGCAGCGGGAGGTCCTTACGAGCAGTACTTC	CASSVAAGGPYEQYF
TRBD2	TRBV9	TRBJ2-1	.	TGTGCCAGCAGCGTAGAGGAACTAGCGGGAGTTAATGAGCAGTTCTTC	CASSVEELAGVNEQFF
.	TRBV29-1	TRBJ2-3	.	TGCAGCGTTTCCCCTCCCTTCACAGAAGTTGGCACAGATACGCAGTATTTT	CSVSPPFTEVGTDTQYF
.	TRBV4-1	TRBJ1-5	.	TGCGCCAGCAGCCAAGCGGGCGGGGGCAATCAGCCCCAGCATTTT	CASSQAGGGNQPQHF
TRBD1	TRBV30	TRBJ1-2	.	TGTGCCTGGCGACGATCTAGACAGGGGAGAGGCTACACCTTC	CAWRRSRQGRGYTF
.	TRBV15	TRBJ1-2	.	TGTGCCACCAGCAGGGATTTACAGGCTCCGATCTATGGCTACACCTTC	CATSRDLQAPIYGYTF
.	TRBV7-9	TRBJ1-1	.	TGTGCCAGCAGCCGAACAGGGTATGAAGCTTTCTTT	CASSRTGYEAFF
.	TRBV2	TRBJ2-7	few	TGTGCCAGCACCGGACCGGGAACCGGAAGGTACGAGCAGTACTTC	CASTGPGTGRYEQYF
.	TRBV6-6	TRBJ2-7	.	TGTGCCAGCAGTAATGCGGGCCCCGCGCGCGAGCAGTACTTC	CASSNAGPAREQYF
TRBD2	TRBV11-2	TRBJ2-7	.	TGTGCCAGCAGCTTCCTAGCGGGACTTTCCTACGAGCAGTACTTC	CASSFLAGLSYEQYF
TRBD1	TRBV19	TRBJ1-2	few	TGTGCCAGTAGTATATTTGGTGGACAGGCGGCTTTTGGCTACACCTTC	CASSIFGGQAAFGYTF
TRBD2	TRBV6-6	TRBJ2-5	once	TGTGCCAGCAGCCCCCCGGGGAGGGGACAAGAGACCCAGTACTTC	CASSPPGRGQETQYF
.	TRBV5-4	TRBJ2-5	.	TGTGCCAGCAGCTTGGGCCAGGCGCAAGAGACCCAGTACTTC	CASSLGQAQETQYF
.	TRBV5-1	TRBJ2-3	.	TGCGCCAGCAGCTTGGTTGTGGGAAGGACAGATACGCAGTATTTT	CASSLVVGRTDTQYF
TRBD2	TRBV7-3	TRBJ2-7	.	TGTGCCAGCAGCTTAGAGTCTAGCGGGAGGGCCGAGCAGTACTTC	CASSLESSGRAEQYF
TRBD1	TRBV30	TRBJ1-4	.	TGTGCCACCTATGAAAGGGGGCACAGTAATGAAAAACTGTTTTTT	CATYERGHSNEKLFF
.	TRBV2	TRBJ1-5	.	TGTGCCAGCAGTAACGAGGCTATTGGCAATCAGCCCCAGCATTTT	CASSNEAIGNQPQHF
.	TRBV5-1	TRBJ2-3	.	TGCGCCAGCGCTGAGGATAGTGACCGTTATACGCAGTATTTT	CASAEDSDRYTQYF
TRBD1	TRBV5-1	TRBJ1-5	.	TGCGCCAGCAGCTTAGGACAGGGTGGGATCCCCCAGCATTTT	CASSLGQGGIPQHF